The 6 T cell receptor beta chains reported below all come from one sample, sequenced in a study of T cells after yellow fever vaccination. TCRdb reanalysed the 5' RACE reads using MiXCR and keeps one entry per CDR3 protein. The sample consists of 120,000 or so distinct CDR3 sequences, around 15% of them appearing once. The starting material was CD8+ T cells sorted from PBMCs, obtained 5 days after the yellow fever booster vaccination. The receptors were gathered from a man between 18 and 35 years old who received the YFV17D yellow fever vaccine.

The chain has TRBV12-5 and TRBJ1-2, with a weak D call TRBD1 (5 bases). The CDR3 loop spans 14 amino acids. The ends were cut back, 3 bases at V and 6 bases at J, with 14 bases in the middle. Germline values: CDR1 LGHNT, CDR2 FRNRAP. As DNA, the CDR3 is TGTGCTAGTGGTTTCCAGGGCGGAGCCGATGGCTACACCTTC. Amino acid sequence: CASGFQGGADGYTF.

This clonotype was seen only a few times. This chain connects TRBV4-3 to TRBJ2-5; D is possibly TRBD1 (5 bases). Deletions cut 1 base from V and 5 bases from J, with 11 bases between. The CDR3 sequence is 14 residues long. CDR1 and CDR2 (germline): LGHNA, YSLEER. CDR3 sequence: CASSQGVGLETQYF. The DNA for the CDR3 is TGCGCCAGCAGCCAAGGGGTGGGGCTGGAGACCCAGTACTTC.

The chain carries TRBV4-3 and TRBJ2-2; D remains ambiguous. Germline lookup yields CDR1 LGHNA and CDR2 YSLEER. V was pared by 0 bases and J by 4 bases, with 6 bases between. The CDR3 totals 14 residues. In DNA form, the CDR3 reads TGCGCCAGCAGCCAAGAGTCCTTCACCGGGGAGCTGTTTTTT. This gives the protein CASSQESFTGELFF.

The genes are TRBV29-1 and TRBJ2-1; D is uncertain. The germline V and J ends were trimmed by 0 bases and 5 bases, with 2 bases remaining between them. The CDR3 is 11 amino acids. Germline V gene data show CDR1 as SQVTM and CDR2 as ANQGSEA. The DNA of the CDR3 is TGCAGCGTTGAAGAAAACAATGAGCAGTTCTTC. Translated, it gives CSVEENNEQFF.

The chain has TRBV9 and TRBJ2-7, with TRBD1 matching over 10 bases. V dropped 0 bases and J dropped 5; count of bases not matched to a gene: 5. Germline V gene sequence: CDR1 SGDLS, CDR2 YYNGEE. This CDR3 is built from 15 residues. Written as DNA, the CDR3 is TGTGCCAGCAGCGTAGAGGGACAGGGGTTCGACGAGCAGTACTTC. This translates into CASSVEGQGFDEQYF.

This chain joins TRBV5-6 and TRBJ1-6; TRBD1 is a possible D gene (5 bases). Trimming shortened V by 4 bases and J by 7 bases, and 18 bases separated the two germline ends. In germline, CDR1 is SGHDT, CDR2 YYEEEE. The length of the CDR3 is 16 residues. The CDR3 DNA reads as TGTGCCAGCAGCCCGCCCAGACAGCGACTAAATTCACCCCTCCACTTT. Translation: CASSPPRQRLNSPLHF.